This TCR beta chain was documented in a study of cytomegalovirus exposure and HLA in healthy donors. Regarding the study as a whole: Reportedly, TCR beta sequences accurately predicted HLA-A and HLA-B alleles in most subjects. When analyzed later, a missense DCLRE1C variant was found to be linked to TCR beta V- and J-gene trimming. The study found most TCR sequences rare, yet found some public TCRs in many donors.

Of note for this clone: Its matching antigen is unknown.

Researchers ran the PCR with 60 Vbeta and 13 Jbeta primers. Generated by immunoSEQ multiplex PCR, the TCRdb table keeps only in-frame clones and is missing some. The profile shows around 190,000 clones, roughly 80% of them singletons. CDR3 length: 16 residues. The germline V gene encodes CDR1 SGHAT and CDR2 FQNNGV. Trimming stripped 5 bases from V and 6 bases from J, with 21 bases between. V is TRBV11-2 and J is TRBJ2-3; D might be TRBD1 (6 bases). Sequences were obtained from PBMCs. This sequence originates from a woman younger than 30 in good health and CMV-seronegative. The DNA of the CDR3 is TGTGCCAGCAGCCTGTGGGAAGCAGGGGTCGGGGATACGCAGTATTTT. This codes for CASSLWEAGVGDTQYF.